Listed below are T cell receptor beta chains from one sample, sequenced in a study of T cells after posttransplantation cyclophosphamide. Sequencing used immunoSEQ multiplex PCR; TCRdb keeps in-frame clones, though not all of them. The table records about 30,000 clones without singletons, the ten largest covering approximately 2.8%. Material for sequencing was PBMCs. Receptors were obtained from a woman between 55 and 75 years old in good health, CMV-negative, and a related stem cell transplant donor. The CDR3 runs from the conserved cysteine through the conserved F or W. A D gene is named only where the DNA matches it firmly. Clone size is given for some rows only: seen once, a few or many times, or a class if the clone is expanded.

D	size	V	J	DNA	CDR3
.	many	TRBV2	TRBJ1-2	TGTGCCAGCAGTGAAGTCATTAACTATGGCTACACCTTC	CASSEVINYGYTF
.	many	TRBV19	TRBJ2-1	TGTGCCAGTAGTGTCCGGACTATAAATGAGCAGTTCTTC	CASSVRTINEQFF
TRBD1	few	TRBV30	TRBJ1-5	TGTGCCTGGAGTGTAAGGATTGCAGGACAGGGGACCTCCACCCACCATCAGCCCCAGCATTTT	CAWSVRIAGQGTSTHHQPQHF
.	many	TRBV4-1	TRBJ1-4	TGCGCCAGCAGCCAAGATCGGTGGGAAAAACTGTTTTTT	CASSQDRWEKLFF
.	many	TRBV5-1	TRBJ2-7	TGCGCCAGCAGCCCTGAGGTAGCCATAACCTACGAGCAGTACTTC	CASSPEVAITYEQYF
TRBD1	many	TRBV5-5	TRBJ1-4	TGTGCCAGCAGGGACAGGCCTCTAGCTAATGAAAAACTGTTTTTT	CASRDRPLANEKLFF
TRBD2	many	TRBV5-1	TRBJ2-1	TGCGCCAGCAGGCCTAGACTAGCGGGAGTGCGTAATGAGCAGTTCTTC	CASRPRLAGVRNEQFF
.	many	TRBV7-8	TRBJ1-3	TGTGCCAGCAGCCCGCGACCTAGGACAGACGGAAACACCATATATTTT	CASSPRPRTDGNTIYF
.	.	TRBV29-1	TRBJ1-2	TGCAGCGTGCCGCATAGCGGCTTGGGCTACACCTTC	CSVPHSGLGYTF
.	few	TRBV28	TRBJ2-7	TGTGCCAGCAGTTCGCCGGGACAAGCCTACGAGCAGTACTTC	CASSSPGQAYEQYF
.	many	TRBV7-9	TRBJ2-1	TGTGCCAGCCTGGAGGGGAATGAGCAGTTCTTC	CASLEGNEQFF
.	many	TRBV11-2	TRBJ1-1	TGTGCCAGCAGCTTAGTAGGCAGGGGAGGCGGGTTGAACACTGAAGCTTTCTTT	CASSLVGRGGGLNTEAFF
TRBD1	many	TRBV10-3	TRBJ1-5	TGTGCCATCAGTTTCACAGGGGGCGCGGGCCAGCCCCAGCATTTT	CAISFTGGAGQPQHF
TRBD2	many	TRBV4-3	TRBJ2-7	TGCGCCAGCAGCCAAGGAATAGCGGGGGCCCTAGCCTACGAGCAGTACTTC	CASSQGIAGALAYEQYF
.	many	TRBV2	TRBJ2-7	TGTGCCAACTCGTATCTCGCAGGGGATATAGGCTACGAGCAGTACTTC	CANSYLAGDIGYEQYF
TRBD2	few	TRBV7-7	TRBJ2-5	TGTGCTAGCAGCTTAGGGGGACTAGCGGGGGGAGAGACCCAGTACTTC	CASSLGGLAGGETQYF
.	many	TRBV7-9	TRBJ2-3	TGTGCCAGCAGCTTAGATTTAGCGGGCACAGATACGCAGTATTTT	CASSLDLAGTDTQYF
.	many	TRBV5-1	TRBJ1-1	TGCGCCAGCAGCTTGGATGGGGGCGGCGGCACTGAAGCTTTCTTT	CASSLDGGGGTEAFF
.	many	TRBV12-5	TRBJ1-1	TGTGCTAGTGCTAGGGACACCAACACTGAAGCTTTCTTT	CASARDTNTEAFF
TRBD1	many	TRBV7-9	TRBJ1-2	TGTGCCAGCAGCCCGGGACAGGAAATCTATGGCTACACCTTC	CASSPGQEIYGYTF
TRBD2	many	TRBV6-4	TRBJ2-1	TGTGCCAGCAGTGGTGGCGGGAGCTCCTACAATGAGCAGTTCTTC	CASSGGGSSYNEQFF
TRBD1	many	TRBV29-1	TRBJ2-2	TGCAGCGTTGGAGGGACAGGGAACACCGGGGAGCTGTTTTTT	CSVGGTGNTGELFF